These T cell receptor beta chains were read from a single sample in a study of blood T cells in healthy people across ages. MiXCR was run by TCRdb on the 5' RACE reads, yielding one entry per CDR3 protein. The repertoire consists of 890,000 or so distinct CDR3 sequences, with about 62% occurring once and the leading ten covering about 27%. The source material was blood. The receptors come from a man younger than 45 in good health. Each CDR3 is given with its conserved first and last residue. D genes are given only for firm matches. Rows may omit the clone size; those that give it use once, few, many or a size class.

j_call | v_call | d_call | clone_size | cdr3_nt | cdr3_aa
TRBJ1-2 | TRBV9 | TRBD1 | few | TGTGCCAGCAGCCCACAGGGGGCAGTGAACTATGGCTACACCTTC | CASSPQGAVNYGYTF
TRBJ1-4 | TRBV7-2 | TRBD1 | once | TGTGCCAGCAGCTCCGGGACAGGGATTGAAAAACTGTTTTTT | CASSSGTGIEKLFF
TRBJ2-3 | TRBV12-3/TRBV12-4 | NA | NA | TGTGCCAGCAGAGACTCCAGGGCCCTCACAGATACGCAGTATTTT | CASRDSRALTDTQYF
TRBJ1-5 | TRBV11-2 | NA | NA | TGTGCCAGCAGCTTAGTAGGGGCCAATCAGCCCCAGCATTTT | CASSLVGANQPQHF
TRBJ2-7 | TRBV2 | NA | few | TGTGCCAGCAGTCCGCCGATAGACAGTGGCTACGAGCAGTACTTC | CASSPPIDSGYEQYF
TRBJ1-2 | TRBV25-1 | NA | NA | TGTGCCAGCAGTCAAGGGTTCGGCTACACCTTC | CASSQGFGYTF
TRBJ2-3 | TRBV7-2 | NA | NA | TGTACCAGCAGCTTCTTTAGAGATACGCAGTATTTT | CTSSFFRDTQYF
TRBJ2-7 | TRBV28 | NA | NA | TGTGCCAGTAGTTTTCCCTGGGAAGCCCCCTACGAGCAGTACTTC | CASSFPWEAPYEQYF
TRBJ1-2 | TRBV6-1 | NA | NA | TGTGCCAGCATGATCCTGGGAAGTAGCTATGGCTACACCTTC | CASMILGSSYGYTF
TRBJ2-3 | TRBV11-3 | TRBD1 | NA | TGTGCCAGCAGCTTACAGATTGGACAGGGAGGCACGCAGTATTTT | CASSLQIGQGGTQYF
TRBJ2-1 | TRBV29-1 | NA | NA | TGCAGCGTAGATCCTACTGGCGGCAATGAGCAGTTCTTC | CSVDPTGGNEQFF
TRBJ1-6 | TRBV27 | NA | once | TGTGCCAGCAGTTTAAACCCGGGGGACTCACCCCTCCACTTT | CASSLNPGDSPLHF
TRBJ2-1 | TRBV4-1 | NA | NA | TGCGCCAGCAGCCAAATAGACAGATACAATGAGCAGTTCTTC | CASSQIDRYNEQFF
TRBJ2-1 | TRBV7-2 | NA | NA | TGTGCCAGCAGCTCAAAATCTAGGACCTACAATGAGCAGTTCTTC | CASSSKSRTYNEQFF
TRBJ2-1 | TRBV5-1 | TRBD1 | NA | TGCGCCAGCAGCGTTAGGGGGCTTAATGAGCAGTTCTTC | CASSVRGLNEQFF
TRBJ2-7 | TRBV6-5 | TRBD1 | NA | TGTGCCAGCGGTCAGGACAGGAAGACCTACGAGCAGTACTTC | CASGQDRKTYEQYF
TRBJ1-1 | TRBV7-9 | NA | NA | TGTGCCGGCAGCTTGGGGAATCGATACACTGAAGCTTTCTTT | CAGSLGNRYTEAFF
TRBJ1-5 | TRBV20-1 | NA | few | TGCAGTGCTAGAAAGGGTGATGGTCAGCCCCAGCATTTT | CSARKGDGQPQHF
TRBJ1-1 | TRBV2 | TRBD1 | NA | TGTGCCAGCAGAGATGACAGGGGGCGGACCTTGAACACTGAAGCTTTCTTT | CASRDDRGRTLNTEAFF
TRBJ1-4 | TRBV20-1 | NA | once | TGCAGTGCTAGGACGGTTGAAAAACTGTTTTTT | CSARTVEKLFF
TRBJ2-5 | TRBV20-1 | TRBD1 | few | TGCAGTGCTAAGACAGGGGGTGGCCAAGAGACCCAGTACTTC | CSAKTGGGQETQYF
TRBJ2-1 | TRBV7-2 | NA | NA | TGTGCCAGCATACCCAGTTACAATGAGCAGTTCTTC | CASIPSYNEQFF
TRBJ1-1 | TRBV29-1 | NA | NA | TGCAGCGTGAGGGGAATACAGGAGAACACTGAAGCTTTCTTT | CSVRGIQENTEAFF
TRBJ2-7 | TRBV12-3/TRBV12-4 | NA | NA | TGTGCCAGCAGTTTTGGCTGGACCTACGAGCAGTACTTC | CASSFGWTYEQYF
TRBJ1-2 | TRBV9 | NA | few | TGTGCCAGCAGCGGAAAAAGACAGTCAGCCTATGGCTACACCTTC | CASSGKRQSAYGYTF
TRBJ1-2 | TRBV10-3 | TRBD1 | few | TGTGCCATCAGTGGAGAGGGACAGATGTATGGCTACACCTTC | CAISGEGQMYGYTF
TRBJ2-1 | TRBV7-6 | NA | few | TGTGCCAGCAGCCTAGGCTTAGTCTCCTACAATGAGCAGTTCTTC | CASSLGLVSYNEQFF
TRBJ2-7 | TRBV27 | NA | once | TGTGCCAGCAGTGCACGGGGCAATTTGGGCTACGAGCAGTACTTC | CASSARGNLGYEQYF
TRBJ2-3 | TRBV11-2 | TRBD1 | NA | TGTGCCAGCAGCTTATCGGGACAGAGCACAGATACGCAGTATTTT | CASSLSGQSTDTQYF
TRBJ2-7 | TRBV21-1 | NA | NA | TGTGCCAGCAGCAGGGGCCGGACAGTTTTTTACTACGAGCAGTACTTC | CASSRGRTVFYYEQYF
TRBJ2-1 | TRBV27 | NA | few | TGTGCCAGCAGTTTATCGAGGAAGTACAATGAGCAGTTCTTC | CASSLSRKYNEQFF
TRBJ2-7 | TRBV20-1 | TRBD1 | NA | TGCAGTGCGAAAGGACAGGGGGCGGGCGAGCAGTACTTC | CSAKGQGAGEQYF
TRBJ1-6 | TRBV13 | NA | NA | TGTGCCAGCAGCCGCCGGTGGGCAGCGGACTCACCCCTCCACTTT | CASSRRWAADSPLHF
TRBJ2-7 | TRBV7-9 | NA | NA | TGTGCCAGCAGCAAGGACGGGGGACCCTACAATGAGCAGTACTTC | CASSKDGGPYNEQYF
TRBJ2-1 | TRBV28 | NA | NA | TGTGCCAGCAGTTTATATAGGCGGTACAATGAGCAGTTCTTC | CASSLYRRYNEQFF
TRBJ2-7 | TRBV6-5 | NA | NA | TGTGCCAGCATCGGAAAGGGCCCCGCGGACTACGAGCAGTACTTC | CASIGKGPADYEQYF
TRBJ1-1 | TRBV2 | TRBD1 | few | TGTGCCAGCAGTGTGGGACAGGTCATTGAAGCTTTCTTT | CASSVGQVIEAFF
TRBJ1-6 | TRBV6-2/TRBV6-3 | TRBD1 | NA | TGTGCCAGCAGTTGGGACAGGGATTCACCCCTCCACTTT | CASSWDRDSPLHF